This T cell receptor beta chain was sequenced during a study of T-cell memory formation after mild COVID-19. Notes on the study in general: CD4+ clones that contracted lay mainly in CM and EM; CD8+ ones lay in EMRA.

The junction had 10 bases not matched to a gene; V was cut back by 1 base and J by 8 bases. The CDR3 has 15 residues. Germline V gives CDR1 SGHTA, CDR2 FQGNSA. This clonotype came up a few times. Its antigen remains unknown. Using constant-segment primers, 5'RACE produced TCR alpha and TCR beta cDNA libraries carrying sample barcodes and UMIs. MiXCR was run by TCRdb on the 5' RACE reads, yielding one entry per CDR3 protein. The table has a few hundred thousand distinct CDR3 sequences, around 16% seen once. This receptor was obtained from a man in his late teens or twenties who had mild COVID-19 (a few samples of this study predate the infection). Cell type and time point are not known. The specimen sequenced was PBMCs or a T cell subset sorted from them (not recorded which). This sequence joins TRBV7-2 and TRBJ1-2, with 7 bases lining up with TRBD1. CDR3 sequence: CASSLGGGQGDGYTF. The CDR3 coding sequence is TGTGCCAGCAGCTTAGGCGGCGGGCAGGGGGACGGCTACACCTTC.